The 32 T cell receptor beta chains listed next were all sequenced from one sample in a study of spatial heterogeneity in lung cancer. From the 5' RACE reads, TCRdb called clonotypes with MiXCR, one entry per CDR3 protein. In the table there are tens of thousands of distinct CDR3 sequences, about 7.7% of which are singletons. Specified time point: sample taken at primary tumor resection. The specimen comprised PBMCs, sampled at surgery. The receptors shown here come from a female donor with early-stage non-small cell lung cancer.

This clonotype was counted at least ten times. J is TRBJ1-1 and V is TRBV28; D is perhaps TRBD1 (5 bases). The CDR3 runs 15 residues. From germline, CDR1 is MDHEN and CDR2 SYDVKM. Deletions cut 8 bases from V and 4 bases from J, with 20 bases between. The DNA for the CDR3 is TGTGCCAGCCTCCCCCCCGGGGGGGACGCCACTGAAGCTTTCTTT. This gives the protein CASLPPGGDATEAFF.

Concerning this clonotype itself: A much larger clone differs by one base, so this may be a read error. The V gene is TRBV2, the J gene TRBJ2-2; maybe TRBD1 (6 bases). The CDR3 extends over 15 amino acids. Germline assignment: CDR1 SNHLY and CDR2 FYNNEI. V dropped 6 bases and J dropped 5 bases, with 16 bases sitting between them. The CDR3 loop is CASSAGIGGTGELFF. Here the CDR3 DNA reads TGTGCCAGCAGCGCCGGGATAGGGGGAACCGGGGAGCTGTTTTTT.

This clonotype was recorded many times. CDR3 sequence (DNA): TGTGCCAGCCGCCAAGAGGGCAATCAGCCCCAGCATTTT. Translation: CASRQEGNQPQHF. The chain is built from TRBV6-2 or TRBV6-3 and TRBJ1-5; D not certain. Trimming took 8 bases from V and 2 from J, leaving 10 bases between them. The CDR3 is 13 amino acids. Germline loops: CDR1 MNHEY, CDR2 SVGEGT.

The J gene is TRBJ2-7, the V gene TRBV4-2; weak D call: TRBD2 (6 bases). The V end was cut by 6 bases, the J end by 4 bases, with 19 bases between. The CDR3 is 15 amino acids. Germline V CDR1 and CDR2: LGHNA, YNFKEQ. The CDR3 coding sequence is TGTGCCAGCAGTTCAGGACGGGAGAGTGTTTACGAGCAGTACTTC. This translates into CASSSGRESVYEQYF.

CDR3 region: CASSPGQGAAEAFF. The CDR3 DNA sequence: TGCGCCAGCTCCCCTGGTCAGGGGGCAGCTGAAGCTTTCTTT. This chain links TRBV5-1 with TRBJ1-1; TRBD1 aligns across 8 bases. The CDR3 sequence is 14 residues long. V shed 7 bases, J shed 6 bases, and the junction held 11 bases outside the gene matches. Germline V gene sequence: CDR1 SGHRS, CDR2 YFSETQ.

This clonotype has only a few counts. The chain combines TRBV7-2 with TRBJ2-2; TRBD2 aligns across 8 bases. CDR1 is SGHTA and CDR2 is FQGNSA in the germline V gene. This CDR3 spans 15 amino acids. After removal of 3 bases from V and 0 bases from J, the junction contained 0 bases not matched to a gene. CDR3 bases: TGTGCCAGCAGCTTTAGCGGGGCGAACACCGGGGAGCTGTTTTTT. Its protein is CASSFSGANTGELFF.

The J gene is TRBJ2-1, the V gene TRBV7-2; no clear D. CDR1 SGHTA and CDR2 FQGNSA come from the germline V gene. This CDR3 is built from 16 residues. V lost 5 bases and J lost 0, with 14 bases in between. DNA for the CDR3: TGTGCCAGCAGCCCCTCCCCGGGTCGCTCCTACAATGAGCAGTTCTTC. It codes for CASSPSPGRSYNEQFF.

In this sample, this clonotype turned up many times. The chain joins TRBV2 to TRBJ2-3, with D possibly TRBD2 on 6 matching bases. Germline V gene lookup returns CDR1 SNHLY and CDR2 FYNNEI. The CDR3 runs to 14 residues. The V gene lost 4 bases and the J gene lost 2 bases, with 10 bases spanning the gap. CDR3 bases: TGTGCCAGCAGTGTAACTAGCACCACAGATACGCAGTATTTT. Translation gives CASSVTSTTDTQYF.

This clonotype is judged medium-sized. This chain joins TRBV27 and TRBJ1-5; no definite D call. The V end lost 5 bases, the J end lost 0 bases, and 8 bases lay between the germline ends. The CDR3 contains 14 residues. The V gene's germline CDR1 is MNHEY and CDR2 SMNVEV (reference sequence). For the CDR3, the DNA is TGTGCCAGCAGTCCCTATAATAGCAATCAGCCCCAGCATTTT. It is translated as CASSPYNSNQPQHF.

The chain recombines TRBV5-6 with TRBJ2-1; 7 bases agree with TRBD2. Trimming cost V 0 bases and J 3 bases; bases outside gene matches: 3. CDR1 and CDR2 from the germline V gene are SGHDT and YYEEEE. The CDR3 is 15 amino acids. CDR3: CASSLVAGGYNEQFF. CDR3 in DNA: TGTGCCAGCAGCTTGGTAGCGGGTGGCTACAATGAGCAGTTCTTC.

This clonotype was detected a few times. The junction and the germline gene differ at one end; a read error may be behind it. V and J are TRBV9 and TRBJ1-1; 7 bases fit TRBD1. The V gene's germline CDR1 is SGDLS and CDR2 YYNGEE. The CDR3 has 15 amino acids. In DNA, the CDR3 is TGTGCCAACAGCGCCGGGACAGCTCTTGACACTGAAGCTTTCTTT. This encodes CANSAGTALDTEAFF.

V gene TRBV20-1 combines with J gene TRBJ2-3; TRBD2 aligns across 11 bases. Looked up from germline, CDR1 is DFQATT and CDR2 is SNEGSKA (reference sequence). The CDR3 is made up of 15 amino acids. In DNA form, the CDR3 reads TGCAGCTGTGGAGTAGCGGGAGGGCCCACAGATACGCAGTATTTT. Its protein is CSCGVAGGPTDTQYF.

This clonotype occurred many times. The rearrangement links TRBV7-2 to TRBJ2-5; 9 bases fit TRBD1. V dropped 4 bases and J dropped 5; count of bases not matched to a gene: 5. CDR1 is SGHTA and CDR2 is FQGNSA in the germline V gene. This CDR3 spans 14 amino acids. The CDR3 DNA is TGTGCCAGCAGCTCAAACAGGGGGCGCGAGACCCAGTACTTC. Its translation is CASSSNRGRETQYF.

The chain recombines TRBV12-3 or TRBV12-4 with TRBJ1-6, with D hard to call. The CDR3 length is 13 residues. V lost 3 bases, J lost 10 bases, and 10 bases lay in between. The CDR3 reads CASSLGLESPLHF. For the CDR3, the DNA is TGTGCCAGCAGTTTGGGGTTGGAGTCACCCCTCCACTTT.

This clonotype was counted ten times or more. The CDR3 coding sequence is TGTGCCAGCAGTTTATCGGGGACTTACGAGCAGTACTTC. Translating gives CASSLSGTYEQYF. The rearrangement uses TRBV12-3 or TRBV12-4 and TRBJ2-7; D might be TRBD2 (6 bases). This CDR3 comprises 13 residues. The germline V and J ends were trimmed by 2 bases and 4 bases, with 9 bases remaining between them.

The sample holds a few counts of this clonotype. The chain uses TRBV18 and TRBJ2-5; D not resolved. Germline V gene sequence: CDR1 KGHSH, CDR2 LQKENI. V shed 0 bases and J shed 5 bases, with 7 bases lying between them. This CDR3 is 13 amino acids long. The CDR3 region is CASSPPGWETQYF. CDR3 bases: TGTGCCAGCTCACCACCCGGGTGGGAGACCCAGTACTTC.

The sample holds many counts of this clonotype. The genes are TRBV27 and TRBJ2-7, with D tentatively TRBD1 (6 bases). The CDR3 is 15 residues long. The V gene's germline CDR1 is MNHEY and CDR2 SMNVEV (reference sequence). V dropped 2 bases and J dropped 7 bases, with 18 bases sitting between them. The CDR3 loop reads CASSLDTGQIEEQYF. Written as DNA, the CDR3 is TGTGCCAGCAGTTTAGACACAGGGCAGATTGAGGAGCAGTACTTC.

CDR3 DNA sequence: TGTGCCAGCAGCCCACTACAGGGGAAGAGCTCCTACGAGCAGTACTTC. Residues: CASSPLQGKSSYEQYF. The V and J genes are TRBV12-3 or TRBV12-4 and TRBJ2-7; TRBD1 agrees at 7 bases. The CDR3 has 16 amino acids. Unmatched junction bases numbered 11, after V lost 6 bases and J lost 0 bases.

This chain joins TRBV28 and TRBJ2-5, with D tentatively TRBD1 (6 bases). The germline V gene has CDR1 MDHEN and CDR2 SYDVKM. The CDR3 runs 14 residues. V was clipped by 8 bases and J by 6 bases, with 19 bases between them. CDR3 DNA: TGTGCCAGCTCCCCTTGGGGGCCAAGGAAGACCCAGTACTTC. Protein product: CASSPWGPRKTQYF. Looking up the rest from reference TRBV28 and TRBJ2-5 gives the full variable domain: DVKVTQSSRYLVKRTGEKVFLECVQDMDHENMFWYRQDPGLGLRLIYFSYDVKMKEKGDIPEGYSVSREKKERFSLILESASTNQTSMYLCASSPWGPRKTQYFGPGTRLLVL.

This clonotype occurred a few times. The chain uses TRBV5-1 and TRBJ1-2; D perhaps matches TRBD1 (5 bases). This CDR3 has 14 amino acids. Germline CDR1 SGHRS, CDR2 YFSETQ. V lost 4 bases and J lost 7, with 17 bases in between. The CDR3 DNA sequence: TGCGCCAGCAGCCCGATGACAGAGGCTCGTGGCTACACCTTC. Translating it yields CASSPMTEARGYTF. Filled out from reference TRBV5-1 and TRBJ1-2, the complete variable domain reads KAGVTQTPRYLIKTRGQQVTLSCSPISGHRSVSWYQQTPGQGLQFLFEYFSETQRNKGNFPGRFSGRQFSNSRSEMNVSTLELGDSALYLCASSPMTEARGYTFGSGTRLTVV.

In this sample, this clonotype turned up many times. This rearrangement joins TRBV3-1 to TRBJ2-2; no reliable D call. Per the germline V gene, CDR1 is LGHDT and CDR2 is YNNKEL (reference sequence). Trimming shortened V by 0 bases and J by 6 bases, and 11 bases separated the two germline ends. The CDR3 sequence is 15 residues long. In DNA form, the CDR3 reads TGTGCCAGCAGCCAAGACCCTCCGGGTGCCGGGGAGCTGTTTTTT. This gives the protein CASSQDPPGAGELFF.

This clonotype was detected a few times. The genes are TRBV7-2 and TRBJ2-5; a weak D match, TRBD2 (5 bases). The CDR3 covers 16 residues. The V gene lost 2 bases and the J gene lost 5 bases, with 18 bases spanning the gap. Germline assignment: CDR1 SGHTA and CDR2 FQGNSA. CDR3 region: CASSLWRAVGYETQYF. In DNA form, the CDR3 reads TGTGCCAGCAGCTTATGGCGGGCGGTTGGCTATGAGACCCAGTACTTC.

The V and J genes are TRBV7-8 and TRBJ2-1; D uncertain. Germline CDR1 SGHVS, CDR2 FQNEAQ. The CDR3 runs 20 residues. V was shortened by 1 base and J by 0 bases, with 22 bases between the two germline ends. The CDR3 sequence is CASSLGHLRETLSSYNEQFF. The DNA of the CDR3 is TGTGCCAGCAGCTTAGGACATCTCCGCGAGACCCTGAGCTCCTACAATGAGCAGTTCTTC.

The V call is TRBV11-2, the J call TRBJ2-2, with D unclear. Germline V lookup: CDR1 SGHAT, CDR2 FQNNGV. V was cut by 0 bases and J by 1 base, with 3 bases left in between. The CDR3 contains 14 residues. CDR3 loop: CASSLDWNTGELFF. Here the CDR3 DNA reads TGTGCCAGCAGCTTAGATTGGAACACCGGGGAGCTGTTTTTT.

This clonotype was seen a handful of times. The chain combines TRBV4-2 with TRBJ2-7, with TRBD2 matching 10 bases. Trimming took 0 bases from V and 5 from J; bases not matched to a gene: 7. The CDR3 extends over 16 amino acids. Germline CDR1 is LGHNA and CDR2 is YNFKEQ. CDR3 nucleotide sequence: TGTGCCAGCAGCCAAGAATTCGCTAGCGGGAGAGACGAGCAGTACTTC. Its translation is CASSQEFASGRDEQYF.

The table lists this clonotype with a few counts. V and J are TRBV30 and TRBJ1-6, with a weak D call TRBD1 (6 bases). The CDR3 is 13 amino acids. CDR1 is GTSNPN, CDR2 SVGIG, per germline (reference sequence). Trimming took off 4 bases at V and 10 bases at J, with 14 bases between the two ends. CDR3 nucleotides: TGTGCCTGGAAGGGGGGGGGATCATCACCCCTCCACTTT. It yields the protein CAWKGGGSSPLHF.

In this sample, this clonotype turned up many times. The chain uses TRBV24-1 and TRBJ2-1, with a tentative D call TRBD1 (5 bases). Germline loops: CDR1 KGHDR, CDR2 SFDVKD. The length of the CDR3 is 15 residues. V was shortened by 10 bases and J by 8 bases, with 23 bases between the two germline ends. CDR3 amino acids: CATSPRIYQGDEQFF. CDR3 coding DNA: TGTGCCACGAGTCCACGTATATACCAGGGCGATGAGCAGTTCTTC.

The V and J genes are TRBV4-3 and TRBJ2-3, with TRBD2 matching over 11 bases. CDR1 and CDR2 (germline): LGHNA, YSLEER. Trimming removed 5 bases from V and 4 bases from J; junction bases left unmatched: 8. The CDR3 has 16 residues. The CDR3 here is CASSTRTSGRPDTQYF. The CDR3 bases are TGCGCCAGCAGCACCCGCACTAGCGGGAGACCAGATACGCAGTATTTT.

This clonotype occurred many times. The V call is TRBV5-3, the J call TRBJ2-3, with D perhaps matching TRBD1 (5 bases). TRBV5-3 is recorded as an ORF, its role being uncertain. The V and J ends lost 0 bases and 4 bases respectively, with 12 bases between them. The CDR3 length is 15 residues. CDR3 in amino acids: CARSLGQGLSDTQYF. Here the CDR3 DNA reads TGTGCCAGAAGCTTGGGGCAGGGTTTGTCAGATACGCAGTATTTT.

By frequency in the sample, this clonotype is medium-sized (0.01 to 0.1%). V usage is TRBV5-1 and J usage is TRBJ2-2, with a weak D call TRBD2 (6 bases). Germline CDR1 reads SGHRS; CDR2 reads YFSETQ. CDR3 length: 14 residues. V was trimmed by 5 bases and J by 4 bases, leaving 12 bases between them. This chain's CDR3 is CASRAGLFTGELFF. CDR3 sequence (DNA): TGCGCCAGCAGGGCGGGACTTTTCACCGGGGAGCTGTTTTTT.

This clonotype showed up just a few times. This chain uses TRBV20-1 with TRBJ2-2, with D perhaps matching TRBD1 or TRBD2 (5 bases each). There are 14 residues in the CDR3. Trimming shortened V by 0 bases and J by 5 bases, and 10 bases separated the two germline ends. CDR1 and CDR2 from the germline V gene are DFQATT and SNEGSKA (reference sequence). The CDR3 region is CSARDREKTGELFF. The CDR3 DNA reads TGCAGTGCTAGAGACAGGGAGAAGACCGGGGAGCTGTTTTTT.

This clonotype was detected ten times or more. The CDR3 region has the DNA TGTGCCAGCAGCGTAGCCGGAGCGGGAGGGCCTGCCGAGCAGTACTTC. As protein: CASSVAGAGGPAEQYF. The rearrangement joins TRBV9 to TRBJ2-7; TRBD2 matches 10 bases. The length of the CDR3 is 16 residues. From germline, CDR1 is SGDLS and CDR2 YYNGEE. The ends lost 0 bases at V and 6 bases at J; junction bases unmatched: 9.